Each of the 20 T cell receptor beta chains below was sequenced from the same sample in a study of cytomegalovirus exposure and HLA in healthy donors. 60 Vbeta and 13 Jbeta primers were used in PCR. Here immunoSEQ multiplex PCR was the method, and the copy in TCRdb shows in-frame clones only, minus some. The sample lists some 120,000 clones, about 80% occurring once. The sample taken for sequencing was PBMCs. The receptors shown here come from a man aged 35 to 55 in good health and CMV-seronegative.

V is TRBV6-1 and J is TRBJ1-1; perhaps TRBD1 as D (5 bases). CDR3 length equals 14 residues. Between the trimmed V and J ends, which lost 1 base and 9 bases, there was a span of 15 bases. CDR1 and CDR2 (germline): MNHNS, SASEGT. CDR3 in amino acids: CASSEGSKGPKAFF. The CDR3 DNA sequence: TGTGCCAGCAGTGAAGGGTCGAAGGGGCCCAAAGCTTTCTTT.

This CDR3 is CASSPGWGGYEQYF. CDR3 DNA sequence: TGCGCCAGCAGCCCTGGCTGGGGGGGCTACGAGCAGTACTTC. The chain links TRBV5-1 to TRBJ2-7; 7 nucleotides line up with TRBD2. The germline V gene has CDR1 SGHRS and CDR2 YFSETQ. CDR3 length: 14 amino acids. The V and J ends lost 4 bases and 3 bases, in that order; junction bases with no gene match: 7.

The rearrangement joins TRBV28 to TRBJ1-5; D is perhaps TRBD1 (5 bases). CDR3 length equals 14 residues. V lost 3 bases and J lost 6, with 12 bases in between. Per the germline V gene, CDR1 is MDHEN and CDR2 is SYDVKM. Here the CDR3 DNA reads TGTGCCAGCAGTTTCGGCAGGGCCGCTCAGCCCCAGCATTTT. This gives the protein CASSFGRAAQPQHF.

The chain has TRBV7-9 and TRBJ2-3; tentatively, D is TRBD2 (7 bases). The germline V gene has CDR1 SEHNR and CDR2 FQNEAQ (reference sequence). V was cut by 6 bases and J by 2 bases, with 18 bases left in between. This CDR3 has 16 residues. CDR3 sequence (DNA): TGTGCCAGCAGTACGGGGGCTAGCGGAGACACAGATACGCAGTATTTT. Translated: CASSTGASGDTDTQYF.

The table lists this clone with a few counts. This CDR3 reads CAWKRGTASNEKLFF. The DNA of the CDR3 is TGTGCCTGGAAACGGGGGACAGCCTCAAATGAAAAACTGTTTTTT. This chain connects TRBV30 to TRBJ1-4; 7 bases are a match to TRBD1. Per germline, CDR1 GTSNPN and CDR2 SVGIG (reference sequence). The CDR3 runs to 15 residues. The J segment lost 5 bases and the V segment lost 4 bases, leaving 10 bases of the junction unmatched.

This clone was detected only once. The chain carries TRBV6-5 and TRBJ1-6, with TRBD1 matching over 7 bases. With V trimmed by 6 bases and J by 7 bases, 9 bases remained unmatched. The CDR3 totals 15 residues. Germline-derived CDR1 and CDR2 are MNHEY and SVGAGI. Here the CDR3 DNA reads TGTGCCAGCAGACCGACAGGGCGCATCAATTCACCCCTCCACTTT. This codes for CASRPTGRINSPLHF.

This chain uses TRBV18 with TRBJ2-7, with TRBD1 identical over 7 bases. Germline V gene sequence: CDR1 KGHSH, CDR2 LQKENI. The CDR3 consists of 12 residues. Unmatched junction bases numbered 5, after V lost 9 bases and J lost 3 bases. The CDR3 sequence is CASTQGSYEQYF. For the CDR3, the DNA is TGTGCCAGTACACAGGGGAGCTACGAGCAGTACTTC.

The rearrangement joins TRBV19 to TRBJ2-4; TRBD1 is a possible D gene (5 bases). The CDR3 sequence is 15 residues long. The V and J ends lost 6 bases and 0 bases respectively, with 12 bases between them. Germline values: CDR1 LNHDA, CDR2 SQIVND (reference sequence). DNA of the CDR3: TGTGCCAGTAGCAATAGACAGATAGCCAAAAACATTCAGTACTTC. This sequence encodes CASSNRQIAKNIQYF.

The rearrangement joins TRBV7-2 to TRBJ1-2; D gene unclear. V was cut by 4 bases and J by 8 bases, with 8 bases left in between. The CDR3 length is 11 residues. Germline V gene sequence: CDR1 SGHTA, CDR2 FQGNSA. DNA of the CDR3: TGTGCCAGCAGCTCGGGTGGCGGCTACACCTTC. Protein product: CASSSGGGYTF.

The chain links TRBV2 to TRBJ2-7, with D possibly TRBD1 on 5 matching bases. V was pared by 5 bases and J by 2 bases, with 7 bases between. Germline V CDR1 and CDR2: SNHLY, FYNNEI. CDR3 length: 12 residues. The CDR3 DNA reads as TGTGCCAGCAGTCCGGACACCTACGAGCAGTACTTC. It specifies CASSPDTYEQYF.

The chain links TRBV28 to TRBJ2-7, with D unresolved. V was clipped by 8 bases and J by 2 bases, with 16 bases between them. CDR1 is MDHEN, CDR2 SYDVKM, per germline. The CDR3 has 14 amino acids. The CDR3 coding sequence is TGTGCCAGCTACCCCGCCGGTGATGCCTACGAGCAGTACTTC. Translated, it gives CASYPAGDAYEQYF. Supplemented by reference TRBV28 and TRBJ2-7, the full variable domain reads DVKVTQSSRYLVKRTGEKVFLECVQDMDHENMFWYRQDPGLGLRLIYFSYDVKMKEKGDIPEGYSVSREKKERFSLILESASTNQTSMYLCASYPAGDAYEQYFGPGTRLTVT.

The chain couples TRBV29-1 to TRBJ2-3; 8 bases fit TRBD1. This CDR3 region has 13 residues. V was clipped by 6 bases and J by 5 bases; unmatched bases: 7. The V gene's germline CDR1 is SQVTM and CDR2 ANQGSEA. This CDR3 reads CSVAGQGEDTQYF. The CDR3 region has the DNA TGCAGCGTCGCAGGACAGGGTGAAGATACGCAGTATTTT.

This clone was recorded a few times. The rearrangement joins TRBV5-1 to TRBJ2-7; tentatively, D is TRBD2 (7 bases). Looked up from germline, CDR1 is SGHRS and CDR2 is YFSETQ. V shed 4 bases and J shed 5 bases, with 13 bases lying between them. CDR3 length equals 13 residues. The CDR3 reads CASSHGGPNEQYF. As DNA, the CDR3 is TGCGCCAGCAGCCACGGGGGGCCCAACGAGCAGTACTTC.

The CDR3: CASSSGLAGMETQYF. In DNA form, the CDR3 reads TGTGCCAGCAGCTCGGGACTAGCGGGAATGGAGACCCAGTACTTC. V usage is TRBV7-9 and J usage is TRBJ2-5; 13 bases are a match to TRBD2. The CDR3 is 15 residues long. Trimming at V came to 4 bases and at J to 5 bases, leaving 4 bases not matched to a gene. Looked up from germline, CDR1 is SEHNR and CDR2 is FQNEAQ (reference sequence).

The J gene is TRBJ1-2, the V gene TRBV19; weak D call: TRBD1 (5 bases). CDR3 size: 15 residues. Germline V CDR1 and CDR2: LNHDA, SQIVND (reference sequence). V was clipped by 3 bases and J by 4 bases, with 15 bases between them. This chain's CDR3 is CASSMSTGSLYGYTF. DNA of the CDR3: TGTGCCAGTAGTATGTCTACAGGATCTCTCTATGGCTACACCTTC.

The rearrangement uses TRBV6-5 and TRBJ2-2; D gene ambiguous. CDR3 length equals 13 residues. The V gene's germline CDR1 is MNHEY and CDR2 SVGAGI. Trimming took 6 bases from V and 3 from J, leaving 8 bases between them. DNA of the CDR3: TGTGCCAGCAGCCCTACCTACACCGGGGAGCTGTTTTTT. It is translated as CASSPTYTGELFF.

This chain joins TRBV30 and TRBJ2-3, with 10 bases matching TRBD2. This CDR3 has 13 residues. The germline gives CDR1 GTSNPN, CDR2 SVGIG (reference sequence). Trimming cost V 0 bases and J 10 bases; bases outside gene matches: 4. The DNA for the CDR3 is TGTGCCTGGAGTGTCGGGACTAGCGAACCGCAGTATTTT. It codes for CAWSVGTSEPQYF.

The chain's CDR3 is CASSSGGVLGNVLTF. The CDR3 region has the DNA TGTGCCAGCAGCTCTGGGGGGGTGTTAGGCAACGTCCTGACTTTC. This chain uses TRBV7-2 with TRBJ2-6, with 7 bases identical to TRBD2. CDR3 size: 15 residues. Germline CDR1 is SGHTA and CDR2 is FQGNSA. Trimming removed 4 bases from V and 9 bases from J; junction bases left unmatched: 9.

The chain couples TRBV20-1 to TRBJ1-4, with D unclear. Trimming left V 3 bases short and J 7 bases short, with 6 bases between. Germline CDR1 is DFQATT and CDR2 is SNEGSKA (reference sequence). CDR3 length: 11 amino acids. The CDR3 is CSASSGEKLFF. DNA of the CDR3: TGCAGTGCTAGTAGCGGTGAAAAACTGTTTTTT.

The genes are TRBV4-1 and TRBJ1-3; 10 positions agree with TRBD1. Germline V gene lookup returns CDR1 MGHRA and CDR2 YSYEKL. V lost 1 base and J lost 0; bases outside the gene matches: 12. This CDR3 contains 20 residues. The DNA for the CDR3 is TGCGCCAGCAGCCAAGGCCCGGGACAGGGGAAGGGAGCCTCTGGAAACACCATATATTTT. Translation gives CASSQGPGQGKGASGNTIYF.